This T cell receptor beta chain was profiled in a study of OX40 agonist ivuxolimab in advanced cancers. Findings of the study overall: Dosing at 0.1 to 3.0 mg/kg was accompanied by clonal expansion of CD4+ and CD8+ blood T cells by week 6.

The germline V gene has CDR1 SGHNT and CDR2 YYREEE (reference sequence). V lost 5 bases, J lost 7 bases, and 9 bases lay in between. The CDR3 sequence is 11 residues long. Comments on this clone: Its antigen is undetermined.

Sequencing was performed with immunoSEQ multiplex PCR; in TCRdb, only in-frame clones are kept and a portion is missing. The data hold some 81,000 clones, with around 80% observed a single time. J is TRBJ1-2 and V is TRBV5-4, with D possibly TRBD1 on 6 matching bases. The TCR was taken from an adult with an advanced solid tumor such as melanoma, head and neck, liver or kidney cancer. The sample in question was CD4+ or CD8+ T cells sorted from blood, obtained in a trial of the OX40 agonist ivuxolimab. CDR3 residues: CASREGVGYTF. In DNA, the CDR3 is TGTGCCAGCAGAGAGGGGGTTGGCTACACCTTC.